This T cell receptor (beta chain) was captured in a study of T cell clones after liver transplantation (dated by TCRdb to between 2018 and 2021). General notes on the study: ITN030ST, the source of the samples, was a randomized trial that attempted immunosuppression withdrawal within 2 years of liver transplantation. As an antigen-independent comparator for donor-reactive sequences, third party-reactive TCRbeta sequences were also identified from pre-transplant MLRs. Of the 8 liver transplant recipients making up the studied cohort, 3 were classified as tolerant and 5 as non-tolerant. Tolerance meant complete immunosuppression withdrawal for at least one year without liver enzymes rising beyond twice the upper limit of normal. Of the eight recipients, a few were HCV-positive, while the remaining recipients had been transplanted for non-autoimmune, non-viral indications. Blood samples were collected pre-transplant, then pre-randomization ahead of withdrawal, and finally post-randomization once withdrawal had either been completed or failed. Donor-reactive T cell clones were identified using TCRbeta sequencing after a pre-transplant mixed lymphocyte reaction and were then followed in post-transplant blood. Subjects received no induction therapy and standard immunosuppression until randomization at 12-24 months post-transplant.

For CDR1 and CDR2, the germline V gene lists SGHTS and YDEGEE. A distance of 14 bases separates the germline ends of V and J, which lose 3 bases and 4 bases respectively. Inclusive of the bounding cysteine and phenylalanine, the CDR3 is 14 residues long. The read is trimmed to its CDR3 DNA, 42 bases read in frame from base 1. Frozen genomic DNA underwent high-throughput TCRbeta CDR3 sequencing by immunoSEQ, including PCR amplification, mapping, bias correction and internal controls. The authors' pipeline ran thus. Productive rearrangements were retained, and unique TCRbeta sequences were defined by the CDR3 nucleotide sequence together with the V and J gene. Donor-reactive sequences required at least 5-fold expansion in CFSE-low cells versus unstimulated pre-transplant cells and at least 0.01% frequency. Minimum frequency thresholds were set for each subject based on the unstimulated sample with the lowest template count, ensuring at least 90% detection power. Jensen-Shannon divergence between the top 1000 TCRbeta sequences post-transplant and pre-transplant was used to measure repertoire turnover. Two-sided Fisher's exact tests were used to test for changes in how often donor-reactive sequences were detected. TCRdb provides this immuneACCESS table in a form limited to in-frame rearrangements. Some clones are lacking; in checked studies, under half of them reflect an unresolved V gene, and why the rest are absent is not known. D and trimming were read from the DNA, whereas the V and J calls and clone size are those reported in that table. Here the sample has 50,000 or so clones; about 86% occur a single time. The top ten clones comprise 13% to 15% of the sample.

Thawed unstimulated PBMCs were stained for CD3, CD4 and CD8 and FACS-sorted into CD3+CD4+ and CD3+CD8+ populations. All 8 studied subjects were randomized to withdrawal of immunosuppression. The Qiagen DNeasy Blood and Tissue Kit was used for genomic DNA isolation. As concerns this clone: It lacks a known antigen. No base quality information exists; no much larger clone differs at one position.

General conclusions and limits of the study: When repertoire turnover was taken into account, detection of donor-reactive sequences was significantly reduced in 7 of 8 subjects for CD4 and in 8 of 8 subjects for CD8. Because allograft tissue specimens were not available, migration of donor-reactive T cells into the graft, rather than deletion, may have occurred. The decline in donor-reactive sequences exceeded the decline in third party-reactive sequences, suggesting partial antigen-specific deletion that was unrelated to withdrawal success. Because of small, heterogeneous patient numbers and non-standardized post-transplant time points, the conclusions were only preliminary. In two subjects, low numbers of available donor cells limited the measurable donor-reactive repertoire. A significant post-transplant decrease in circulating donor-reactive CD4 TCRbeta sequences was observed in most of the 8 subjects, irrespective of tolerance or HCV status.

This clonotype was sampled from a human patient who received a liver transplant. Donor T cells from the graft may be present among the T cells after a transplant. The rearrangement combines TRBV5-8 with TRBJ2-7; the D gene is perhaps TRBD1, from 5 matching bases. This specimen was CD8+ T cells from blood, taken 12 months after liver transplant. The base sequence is TGTGCCAGCAGCTCCCTAGACAGTTTTTACGAGCAGTACTTC. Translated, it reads CASSSLDSFYEQYF. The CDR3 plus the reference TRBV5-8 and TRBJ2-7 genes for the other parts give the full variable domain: EAGVTQSPTHLIKTRGQQATLRCSPISGHTSVYWYQQALGLGLQFLLWYDEGEERNRGNFPPRFSGRQFPNYSSELNVNALELEDSALYLCASSSLDSFYEQYFGPGTRLTVT.